The 3 T cell receptor beta chains below were found in one sample sequenced in a study of T cells in localized non-small cell lung cancer (dated by TCRdb to 2020 to 2021). Library preparation used the immunoSEQ multiplex PCR assay. As stored in TCRdb, this immuneACCESS dataset retains in-frame rearrangements with V and J assigned. A fraction of the clones does not appear; measured against another copy, unresolved V genes explain less than half of the discrepancy, and the remainder lacks a known reason. In all, the sample holds 15,000 to 20,000 clones, and about 80% of those were seen once. The ten top clones hold about 31% of the sample. This material consisted of peripheral blood, taken before any cancer treatment. The receptors stem from a male donor at least 60 years old with stage I lung adenocarcinoma.

The chain employs TRBV5-5 and TRBJ1-4; weak D call: TRBD1 (6 bases). Germline loops: CDR1 SGHKS, CDR2 YYEKEE (reference sequence). The CDR3 totals 14 residues. V was shortened by 1 base and J by 8 bases, with 12 bases between the two germline ends. This CDR3 reads CASSLYGGREKLFF. Written as DNA, the CDR3 is TGTGCCAGCAGCTTGTACGGGGGCAGGGAAAAACTGTTTTTT.

The chain employs TRBV11-1 and TRBJ1-1, with D possibly matching TRBD1 (5 bases). This CDR3 contains 12 residues. Germline assignment: CDR1 SGHAT and CDR2 FQDESV (reference sequence). With 5 bases removed from V and 6 bases from J, the gap between germline ends came to 10 bases. The CDR3 reads CASSPRGAEAFF. Here the CDR3 DNA reads TGTGCCAGCAGCCCCCGGGGCGCTGAAGCTTTCTTT.

The chain links TRBV2 to TRBJ2-1; perhaps D is TRBD1 or TRBD2 (6 bases each). The CDR3 runs 16 residues. Germline lookup yields CDR1 SNHLY and CDR2 FYNNEI. Trimming left V 5 bases short and J 1 base short, with 15 bases between. The CDR3 sequence: CASSPMGGASYNEQFF. The CDR3 DNA follows: TGTGCCAGCAGTCCGATGGGGGGCGCTTCCTACAATGAGCAGTTCTTC. The full variable domain, in which reference TRBV2 and TRBJ2-1 provide the parts outside the CDR3, is EPEVTQTPSHQVTQMGQEVILRCVPISNHLYFYWYRQILGQKVEFLVSFYNNEISEKSEIFDDQFSVERPDGSNFTLKIRSTKLEDSAMYFCASSPMGGASYNEQFFGPGTRLTVL.